This entry is about one T cell receptor (beta chain). The junction had 2 bases not matched to a gene; V was cut back by 1 base and J by 0 bases. Germline CDR1 reads SGHTA; CDR2 reads FQGNSA. The CDR3 is made up of 16 amino acids. These data belong to a study of blood T cell repertoires in COVID-19. On the study more broadly: Whether acute or convalescent, the COVID-19 samples came from the United States, Italy and Spain.

How the authors handled the data: Estimation of nucleated cell counts was performed using reference gene primer amplification. Clones were read by immunoSEQ multiplex PCR, and TCRdb kept only the in-frame ones, dropping some. The V and J calls and the clone size are those of that table, but D and trimming were determined from the DNA. This sample has 150,000 to 200,000 clones; around nine tenths occur once, and the top ten carry roughly 0.9%. The chain has TRBV7-2 and TRBJ1-3, with TRBD1 matching over 8 bases. The sequence was obtained from a woman aged 18-30 years who had recovered from COVID-19. The sequencing sample was made of peripheral blood. The CDR3 reads CASSLDTGGSGNTIYF. CDR3 nucleotide sequence: TGTGCCAGCAGCTTAGATACAGGGGGCTCTGGAAACACCATATATTTT.